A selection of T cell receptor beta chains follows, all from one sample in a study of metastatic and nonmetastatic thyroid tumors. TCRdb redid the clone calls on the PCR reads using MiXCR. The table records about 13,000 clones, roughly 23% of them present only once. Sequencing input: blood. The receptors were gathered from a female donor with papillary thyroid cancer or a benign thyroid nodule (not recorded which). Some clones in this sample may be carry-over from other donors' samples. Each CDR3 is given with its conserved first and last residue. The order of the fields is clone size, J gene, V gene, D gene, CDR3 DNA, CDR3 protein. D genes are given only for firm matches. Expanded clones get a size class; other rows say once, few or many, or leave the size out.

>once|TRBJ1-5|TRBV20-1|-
TGCAGTGCCGTCCGGGGGGAGTATAGCAATCAGCCCCAGCATTTT
CSAVRGEYSNQPQHF
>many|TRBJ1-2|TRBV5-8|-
TGTGCCAGCAGCTTGATGGCTGGCTACACCTTC
CASSLMAGYTF
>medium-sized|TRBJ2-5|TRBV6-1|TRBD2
TGTGCCAGCAGCGGCGGGGGGTCGGGGGAGACCCAGTACTTC
CASSGGGSGETQYF
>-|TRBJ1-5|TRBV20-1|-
TGCCGTGCTAGTCGGGGGCTCGGCAATCAGCCCCAGCATTTC
CRASRGLGNQPQHF
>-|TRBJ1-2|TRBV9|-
TGTGCCAGCAGCGTAGATCCCCATGCGAACTATGGCTACACCTTC
CASSVDPHANYGYTF
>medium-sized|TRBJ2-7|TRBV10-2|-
TGCGCCAGCAGTGAGTCGAGGAGGAGTGGGGCCTACGAGCAGTACTTC
CASSESRRSGAYEQYF
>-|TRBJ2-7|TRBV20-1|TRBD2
TGCAGTGCTAACTGGCGGGAGGGCCGGAACGAGCAGTACTTC
CSANWREGRNEQYF
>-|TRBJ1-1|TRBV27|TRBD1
TGTGCCAGCAGTTCAGGGGGCGCGAACACTGAAGCTTTCTTT
CASSSGGANTEAFF
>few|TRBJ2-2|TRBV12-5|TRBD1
TGTGCTAGTGGGACCGGATCCGGGACAGGGGGCTATACCGGGGAGCTGTTTTTT
CASGTGSGTGGYTGELFF
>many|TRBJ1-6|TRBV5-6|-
TGTGCCAGCAGCTTGATTGGTTCAGTCAGACTTTCACCCCTCCACTTT
CASSLIGSVRLSPLHF
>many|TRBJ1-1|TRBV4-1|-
TGCGCCAGCAGCCAAGATGTCGGGGCCGGCACTGAAGCTTTCTTT
CASSQDVGAGTEAFF
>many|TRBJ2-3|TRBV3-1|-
TGTGCCAGCAGCCAATCGCGAATGCAGTATTTT
CASSQSRMQYF
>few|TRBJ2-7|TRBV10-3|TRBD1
TGTGCCAGCAGTTCCGGACAGGCCCAGTACGAGCAGTACTTC
CASSSGQAQYEQYF
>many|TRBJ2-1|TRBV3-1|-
TGTGCCAGCAGCTATAGCGTAAGCTCCTACAATGAGCAGTTCTTC
CASSYSVSSYNEQFF
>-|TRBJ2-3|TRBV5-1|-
TGCGCCAGCAGCTTAGAGGACAGAGACACAGATACGCAGTATTTT
CASSLEDRDTDTQYF
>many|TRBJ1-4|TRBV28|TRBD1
TGTGCCAGCAGCCAAACGGGACAGGGGGCAACTAATGAAAAACTGTTTTTT
CASSQTGQGATNEKLFF
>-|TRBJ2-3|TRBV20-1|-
TGCAGCCTCGTAACGGGAAAGACAGATACGCAGTATTTT
CSLVTGKTDTQYF
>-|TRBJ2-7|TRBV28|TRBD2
TGTGCCAGCAGTTTTACTAGCGGGAGTGGCTACGAGCAGTACTTC
CASSFTSGSGYEQYF
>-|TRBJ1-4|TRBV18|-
TGTGCCAGCCGGCGGGGGGCTAATGAAAAACTGTTTTTT
CASRRGANEKLFF
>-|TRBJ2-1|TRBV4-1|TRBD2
TGCACCAGCAGCCAAGCCCTGACTAGCGGGAGATCTAATGAGCAATTCTTC
CTSSQALTSGRSNEQFF
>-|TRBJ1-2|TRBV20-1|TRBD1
TGCAGTGCTAGAGCCGGTATTTCAGGGGGCTATGGCTACACCTTC
CSARAGISGGYGYTF
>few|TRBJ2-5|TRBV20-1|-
TGCAGTGCTAGAGCCGGCACTGGGGTAAATACGCAGTACTTC
CSARAGTGVNTQYF
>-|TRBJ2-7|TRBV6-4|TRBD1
TGTGCCAGCAGTGATTGTATGATTCCGGGACAGGAGTCCTACGAGCAGTACTTC
CASSDCMIPGQESYEQYF
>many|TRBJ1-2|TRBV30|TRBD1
TGTGCCTGGAGTGCCCTCGACAGGGTCCATGGCTACACCTTC
CAWSALDRVHGYTF
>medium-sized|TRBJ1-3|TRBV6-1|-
TGTGCCAGCAGGCCAGCCTCTGGAAACACCATATATTTT
CASRPASGNTIYF
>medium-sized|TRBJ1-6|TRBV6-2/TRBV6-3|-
TGTGCCAGCAGACCCCTTCAGAATAATTCACCCCTCCACTTT
CASRPLQNNSPLHF
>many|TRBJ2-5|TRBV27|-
TGTGCCAGCAGCGCCCTCTTGGGGGGTGCGGAGACCCAGTACTTC
CASSALLGGAETQYF
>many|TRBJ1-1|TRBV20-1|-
TGCAGTGCCCCCTTAAGGCGATGGTCTGAAGCTTTCTTT
CSAPLRRWSEAFF
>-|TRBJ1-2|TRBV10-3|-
TGTGCCACCCGGCTAACAGTGGGCGCAGGTGGCTACACCTTC
CATRLTVGAGGYTF
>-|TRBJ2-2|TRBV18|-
TGTGCCAGCTCACCCACCATGGAGGCTTGGCCGACCGGGGAGCTGTTTTTT
CASSPTMEAWPTGELFF
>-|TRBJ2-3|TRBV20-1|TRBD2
TGCAGTGCCAAGGGACTAGCGGGTGGGGGGAGCACAGATACGCAGTATTTT
CSAKGLAGGGSTDTQYF
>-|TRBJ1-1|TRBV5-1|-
TGCGCCAGCAGCTTGGGGTCACATCAGGCGGTGAACACTGAAGCTTTCTTT
CASSLGSHQAVNTEAFF
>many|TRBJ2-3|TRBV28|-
TGTGCCAGCAGTTTTGGGATTCTACTCACAGATACGCAGTATTTT
CASSFGILLTDTQYF
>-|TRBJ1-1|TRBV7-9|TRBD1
TGTGTCAGCAGCTTATCAGGGGGTTCCACTGAAGCTTTCTTT
CVSSLSGGSTEAFF
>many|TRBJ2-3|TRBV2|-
TGTGCCAGCAGTGATTCGAGTTATAGCACAGATACGCAGTATTTT
CASSDSSYSTDTQYF
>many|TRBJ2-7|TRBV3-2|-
TGTGCCAGCAGCCCCTCCGAGGTACTTAGTTACGAGCAGTACTTC
CASSPSEVLSYEQYF
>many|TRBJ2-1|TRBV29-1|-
TGCAGCGCCCGCGGGACTCTAAAGTACAATGAGCAGTTCTTC
CSARGTLKYNEQFF
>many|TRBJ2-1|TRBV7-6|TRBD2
TGTGCCAGCAGCTTAGCGGCGGGGGGGCCAGATGAGCAGTTCTTC
CASSLAAGGPDEQFF
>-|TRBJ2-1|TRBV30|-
TGTGCCTGGAGTGTACTCGTTGATGAGCAGTTCTTC
CAWSVLVDEQFF
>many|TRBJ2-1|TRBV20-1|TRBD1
TGCAGTGCTAGTCCCTTAGGTTGGGGACAGGGGTTGGGTGAGCAGTTCTTC
CSASPLGWGQGLGEQFF
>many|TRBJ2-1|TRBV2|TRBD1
TGTGCCAGCAGTGGTAGCCGTGGGACAGGGGGTTCCTACAATGAGCAGTTCTTC
CASSGSRGTGGSYNEQFF
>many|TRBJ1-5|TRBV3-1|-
TGTGCCAGCAGCCCGACAGTCAATCAGCCCCAGCATTTT
CASSPTVNQPQHF
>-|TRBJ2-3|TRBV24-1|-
TGTGCCACCAGTGACCCCGGGACGGAGGGCAGGGATACGCAGTATTTT
CATSDPGTEGRDTQYF
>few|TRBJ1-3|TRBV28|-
TGTGCCAGCAGTCCACGGGGGTTTACTGGAAACACCATATATTTT
CASSPRGFTGNTIYF
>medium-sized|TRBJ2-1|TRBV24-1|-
TGTGCCACTAGTGAGTGGACGGAGCAGTTCTTC
CATSEWTEQFF
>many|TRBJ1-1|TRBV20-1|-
TGCAGTGTTATACTGCCGTTCATGAACACTGAAGCTTTCTTT
CSVILPFMNTEAFF
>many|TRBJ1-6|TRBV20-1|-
TGCAGTGCTTCTGAAGGGAGCTCCTATAATTCACCCCTCCACTTT
CSASEGSSYNSPLHF
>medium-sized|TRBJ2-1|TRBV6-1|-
TGTGCCAGCACCCAAAACAGGGCCTACAATGAGCAGTTCTTC
CASTQNRAYNEQFF
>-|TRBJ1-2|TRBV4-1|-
TGCGCCAGCAGCCAAGGTCGTGGGGACAACTATGGCTACACCTTC
CASSQGRGDNYGYTF
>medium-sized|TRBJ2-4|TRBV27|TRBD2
TGTGCCAGCAGACCCAATTCCGGGACTAGTCTCATTCAGTACTTC
CASRPNSGTSLIQYF
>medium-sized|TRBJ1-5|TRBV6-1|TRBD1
TGTGCCAGCCGAATTCAGGGGGGCAATCAGCCCCAGCATTTT
CASRIQGGNQPQHF
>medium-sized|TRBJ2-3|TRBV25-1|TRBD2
TGTGCCAGCAGTGGGGGGTCTAGCGGGAGCACAGATACGCAGTATTTT
CASSGGSSGSTDTQYF
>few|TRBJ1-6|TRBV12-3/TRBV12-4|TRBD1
TGTGCCAGCAGTTGGGGACAGGGGGTTTCACCCCTCCACTTT
CASSWGQGVSPLHF
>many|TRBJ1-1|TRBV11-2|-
TGTGCCAGCAGCTTAGTTGGCACCGACCGGGGGACTGAAGCTTTCTTT
CASSLVGTDRGTEAFF